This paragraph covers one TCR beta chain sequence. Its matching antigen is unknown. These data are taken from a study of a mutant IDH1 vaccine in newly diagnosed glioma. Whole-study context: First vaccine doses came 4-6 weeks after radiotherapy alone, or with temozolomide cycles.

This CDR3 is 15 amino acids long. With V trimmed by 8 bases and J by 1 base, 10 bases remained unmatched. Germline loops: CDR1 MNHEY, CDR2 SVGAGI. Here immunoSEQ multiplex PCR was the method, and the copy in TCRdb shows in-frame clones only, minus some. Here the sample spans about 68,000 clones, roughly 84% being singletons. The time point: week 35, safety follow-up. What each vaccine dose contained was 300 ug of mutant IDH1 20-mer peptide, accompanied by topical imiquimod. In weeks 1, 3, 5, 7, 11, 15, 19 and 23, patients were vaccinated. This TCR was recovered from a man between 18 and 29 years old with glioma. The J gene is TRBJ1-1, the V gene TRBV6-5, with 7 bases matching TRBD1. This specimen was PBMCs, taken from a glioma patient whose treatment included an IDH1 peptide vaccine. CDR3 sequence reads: CASLSGDRSNTEAFF. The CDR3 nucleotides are TGTGCCAGCCTCTCCGGGGACAGATCGAACACTGAAGCTTTCTTT.